The clone carrying this T cell receptor beta chain was seen a handful of times. What it binds is unknown. This specimen comes from a study of regulatory T cells in long-lasting Graves disease. Regarding the study as a whole: Persistent disease was characterized by preferential usage of TRBV28, TRBJ1-2 and TRBJ2-5.

This CDR3 is 15 amino acids long. CDR1 and CDR2 (germline): MNHEY, SVGEGT. Deletions cut 0 bases from V and 6 bases from J, with 12 bases between. Noted time point: persistent/refractory GD, antithyroid drugs over 5 years with positive TRAb. From RNA extracted from PBMCs, the TCR library was made. Each patient gave roughly 10 milliliters of EDTA-anticoagulated peripheral blood. For TCR beta, libraries came from iRepertoire HTBI primers and Arm-PCR of CDR3 regions. TCRdb independently ran MiXCR on the multiplex PCR reads; one entry per CDR3 protein. The sample shows about 660,000 distinct CDR3 sequences, around 30% of them seen only once.

The TCR comes from a female donor with Graves disease. The chain carries TRBV6-2 or TRBV6-3 and TRBJ1-5; no clear D gene. The material sequenced was peripheral blood mononuclear cells (PBMCs), taken when the disease was refractory, from a patient treated with antithyroid drugs. CDR3 sequence reads: CASSYSTPGGQPQHF. In DNA, the CDR3 is TGTGCCAGCAGTTACTCGACCCCGGGAGGTCAGCCCCAGCATTTT.